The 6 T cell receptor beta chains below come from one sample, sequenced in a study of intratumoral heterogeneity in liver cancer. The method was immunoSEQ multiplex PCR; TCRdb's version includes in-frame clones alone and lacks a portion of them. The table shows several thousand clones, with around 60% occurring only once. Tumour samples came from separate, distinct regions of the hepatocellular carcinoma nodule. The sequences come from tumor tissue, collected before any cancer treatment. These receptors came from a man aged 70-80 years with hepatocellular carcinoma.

CDR3 coding DNA: TGTGCCAGCAGTCCATACACCGGGACCCCGGGAGGCTACACCTTC. This codes for CASSPYTGTPGGYTF. The chain has TRBV6-5 and TRBJ1-2; TRBD1 might be the D (5 bases). Germline V gene lookup returns CDR1 MNHEY and CDR2 SVGAGI. The V end was cut by 5 bases, the J end by 8 bases, with 21 bases between. The CDR3 runs to 15 residues.

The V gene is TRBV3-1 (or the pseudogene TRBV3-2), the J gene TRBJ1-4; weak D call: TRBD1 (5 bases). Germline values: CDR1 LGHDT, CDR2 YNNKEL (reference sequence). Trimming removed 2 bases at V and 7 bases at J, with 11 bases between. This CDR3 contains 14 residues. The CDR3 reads CASSQQGSREKLFF. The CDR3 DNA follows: TGTGCCAGCAGCCAACAGGGAAGTCGTGAAAAACTGTTTTTT.

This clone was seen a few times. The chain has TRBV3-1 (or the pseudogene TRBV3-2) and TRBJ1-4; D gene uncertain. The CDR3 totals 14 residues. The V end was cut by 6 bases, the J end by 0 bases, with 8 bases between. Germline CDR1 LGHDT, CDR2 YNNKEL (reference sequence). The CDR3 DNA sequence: TGTGCCAGCAGTTACATGGCAACTAATGAAAAACTGTTTTTT. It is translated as CASSYMATNEKLFF.

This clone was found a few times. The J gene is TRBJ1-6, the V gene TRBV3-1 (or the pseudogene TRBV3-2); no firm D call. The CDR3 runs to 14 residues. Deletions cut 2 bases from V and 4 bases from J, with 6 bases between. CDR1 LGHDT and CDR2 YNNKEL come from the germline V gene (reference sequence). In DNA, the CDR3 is TGTGCCAGCAGCCAACTCCCATATAATTCACCCCTCCACTTT. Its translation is CASSQLPYNSPLHF.

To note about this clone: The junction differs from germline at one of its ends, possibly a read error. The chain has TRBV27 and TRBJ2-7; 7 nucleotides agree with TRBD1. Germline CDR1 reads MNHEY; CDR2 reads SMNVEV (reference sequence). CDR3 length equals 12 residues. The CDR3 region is CASSRWTGDLCF. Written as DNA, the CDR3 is TGTGCCAGCAGTCGTTGGACAGGCGATCTATGCTTC.

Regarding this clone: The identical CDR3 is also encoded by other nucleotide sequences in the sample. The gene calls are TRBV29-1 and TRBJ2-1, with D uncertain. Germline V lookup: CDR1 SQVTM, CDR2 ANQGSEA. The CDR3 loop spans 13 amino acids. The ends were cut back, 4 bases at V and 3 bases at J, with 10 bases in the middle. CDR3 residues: CSVVVALYNEQFF. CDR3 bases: TGCAGCGTTGTGGTCGCGCTCTACAATGAGCAGTTCTTC.